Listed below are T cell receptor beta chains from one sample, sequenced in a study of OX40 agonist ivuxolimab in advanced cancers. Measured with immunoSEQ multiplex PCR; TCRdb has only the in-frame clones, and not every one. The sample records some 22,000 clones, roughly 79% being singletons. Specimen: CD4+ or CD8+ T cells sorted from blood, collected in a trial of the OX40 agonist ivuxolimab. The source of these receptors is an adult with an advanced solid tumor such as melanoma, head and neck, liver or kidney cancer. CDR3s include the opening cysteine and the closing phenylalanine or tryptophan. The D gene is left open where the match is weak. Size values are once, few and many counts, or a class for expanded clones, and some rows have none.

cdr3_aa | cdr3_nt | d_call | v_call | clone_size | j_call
CASSQQGGDYEQYF | TGTGCCAGCAGCCAACAAGGTGGGGACTACGAGCAGTACTTC | - | TRBV7-2 | - | TRBJ2-7
CASSKPYEQYF | TGTGCCAGCAGCAAACCCTACGAGCAGTACTTC | - | TRBV11-1 | - | TRBJ2-7
CASREPLRDIRRTAEAFF | TGTGCCAGCAGGGAGCCCCTCCGGGACATTAGACGAACCGCTGAAGCTTTCTTT | - | TRBV2 | - | TRBJ1-1
CATSRASAGRNEKLFF | TGTGCCACCAGCAGAGCATCCGCCGGGAGGAATGAAAAACTGTTTTTT | - | TRBV15 | - | TRBJ1-4
CASRRTSGGSTDTQYF | TGTGCCAGCAGGAGGACTAGCGGGGGTAGCACAGATACGCAGTATTTT | TRBD2 | TRBV7-2 | - | TRBJ2-3
CASSLGQGMETQYF | TGTGCCAGCAGCTTAGGCCAGGGAATGGAGACCCAGTACTTC | - | TRBV5-5 | once | TRBJ2-5
CASSPPSAGGTEQFF | TGTGCCAGCTCACCACCTTCGGCCGGCGGGACTGAGCAGTTCTTC | - | TRBV18 | - | TRBJ2-1
CASGLVTGGTGELFF | TGTGCTAGTGGTTTGGTAACAGGGGGGACCGGGGAGCTGTTTTTT | TRBD1 | TRBV12-5 | - | TRBJ2-2
CASSSSGRRYEQYF | TGTGCCAGCAGTTCTAGCGGGAGGAGGTACGAGCAGTACTTC | TRBD2 | TRBV27 | - | TRBJ2-7
CASSRQGYSPEGAGELFF | TGTGCCAGCTCACGACAGGGGTATAGTCCCGAAGGCGCCGGGGAGCTGTTTTTT | TRBD1 | TRBV18 | few | TRBJ2-2
CASSLARTGGHEQFF | TGTGCCAGCAGCTTAGCCCGGACAGGGGGGCATGAGCAGTTCTTC | TRBD1 | TRBV7-2 | - | TRBJ2-1
CASSTRRGSYEQYF | TGTGCCAGTAGTACCCGGCGGGGCTCCTACGAGCAGTACTTC | - | TRBV19 | - | TRBJ2-7
CASSYGAPATNEKLFF | TGTGCCAGCAGTTACGGGGCACCGGCAACTAATGAAAAACTGTTTTTT | - | TRBV6-5 | once | TRBJ1-4
CASSEQGAGNTIYF | TGCGCCAGCAGTGAACAGGGAGCAGGAAACACCATATATTTT | - | TRBV10-2 | - | TRBJ1-3
CASSEALPGETQYF | TGTGCCAGCAGTGAAGCGCTTCCCGGGGAGACCCAGTACTTC | - | TRBV2 | - | TRBJ2-5
CASSHPGQVKQPQHF | TGCGCCAGCAGCCACCCCGGACAGGTCAAGCAGCCCCAGCATTTT | TRBD1 | TRBV4-1 | - | TRBJ1-5
CASSLTSRNEQFF | TGTGCCAGCAGCCTGACTAGCCGCAATGAGCAGTTCTTC | TRBD2 | TRBV7-3 | - | TRBJ2-1
CASSRDHDNEQFF | TGCGCCAGCAGCCGAGACCACGACAATGAGCAGTTCTTC | - | TRBV5-1 | - | TRBJ2-1
CASSLASGTAYGYTF | TGTGCCAGCAGCTTAGCGTCCGGGACAGCCTATGGCTACACCTTC | TRBD1 | TRBV7-2 | - | TRBJ1-2
CASSSRMNTEAFF | TGTGCCAGCAGCAGCCGAATGAACACTGAAGCTTTCTTT | - | TRBV5-5 | - | TRBJ1-1
CASSPPGTSIYGYTF | TGTGCCAGCAGTCCTCCAGGGACATCTATCTATGGCTACACCTTC | - | TRBV28 | - | TRBJ1-2
CAWSPDYFYEQYF | TGTGCCTGGAGTCCTGACTACTTCTACGAGCAGTACTTC | - | TRBV30 | - | TRBJ2-7
CASRGGTGPWSHEQYF | TGCGCCAGCAGGGGGGGTACAGGCCCCTGGAGCCACGAGCAGTACTTC | - | TRBV5-1 | - | TRBJ2-7
CASSLDPKGTIQYF | TGTGCCAGCAGCTTGGATCCAAAGGGTACCATTCAGTACTTC | - | TRBV5-8 | - | TRBJ2-4
CASTQGFPYNEQFF | TGTGCCAGTACGCAGGGTTTCCCCTACAATGAGCAGTTCTTC | - | TRBV27 | few | TRBJ2-1
CASRSTGGTGELFF | TGTGCCAGCAGGTCGACAGGGGGCACCGGGGAGCTGTTTTTT | TRBD1 | TRBV2 | - | TRBJ2-2
CASSLSGWGRSNQPQHF | TGTGCCAGCAGTTTATCTGGCTGGGGGAGAAGCAATCAGCCCCAGCATTTT | - | TRBV28 | few | TRBJ1-5
CAWSVQYRGVYEQYF | TGTGCCTGGAGTGTACAATATAGGGGAGTCTACGAGCAGTACTTC | - | TRBV30 | - | TRBJ2-7
CASKGQGLGQPQHF | TGTGCCAGCAAGGGGCAGGGGCTAGGTCAGCCCCAGCATTTT | - | TRBV2 | - | TRBJ1-5
CASSAGDMYEKLFF | TGTGCCAGCAGCGCAGGGGATATGTATGAAAAACTGTTTTTT | - | TRBV9 | - | TRBJ1-4
CASSRLYTDNSPLHF | TGTGCCAGTAGTAGACTATACACGGATAATTCACCCCTCCACTTT | - | TRBV19 | once | TRBJ1-6
CASSVASNQPQHF | TGTGCCAGCAGTGTGGCTAGCAATCAGCCCCAGCATTTT | - | TRBV2 | few | TRBJ1-5
CASSQEEAHTEAFF | TGTGCCAGCAGCCAAGAAGAGGCTCACACTGAAGCTTTCTTT | - | TRBV4-2 | - | TRBJ1-1
CAWSEGQAYGYTF | TGTGCCTGGAGTGAAGGACAGGCTTATGGCTACACCTTC | TRBD1 | TRBV30 | - | TRBJ1-2